The sequence of this T cell receptor (beta chain) was determined in a study of blood T cell repertoires in COVID-19. Study overall: Acute and convalescent COVID-19 specimens originated in the United States, Italy and Spain.

Germline CDR1 reads MRHNA; CDR2 reads SNTAGT. This CDR3 comprises 14 residues. J was trimmed by 4 bases and V by 4 bases; bases with no gene match: 6. In the original processing: The authors estimated nucleated cell counts from reference gene primer amplification. Libraries were prepared by immunoSEQ multiplex PCR; TCRdb keeps only in-frame clonotypes and omits some of them. Clone size and the V and J calls come from that table; the DNA yielded D and trimming. The repertoire includes under 300,000 clones, about 82% of them detected once, and approximately 13% sits in the top ten. The chain carries TRBV6-4 and TRBJ1-2; 7 nucleotides align to TRBD1. The sequenced material came from peripheral blood. This clonotype was sampled from a man older than 75 with acute or convalescent COVID-19. Written as DNA, the CDR3 is TGTGCCAGCAGTGCAACCGGGACAGCCTATGGCTACACCTTC. Protein: CASSATGTAYGYTF.